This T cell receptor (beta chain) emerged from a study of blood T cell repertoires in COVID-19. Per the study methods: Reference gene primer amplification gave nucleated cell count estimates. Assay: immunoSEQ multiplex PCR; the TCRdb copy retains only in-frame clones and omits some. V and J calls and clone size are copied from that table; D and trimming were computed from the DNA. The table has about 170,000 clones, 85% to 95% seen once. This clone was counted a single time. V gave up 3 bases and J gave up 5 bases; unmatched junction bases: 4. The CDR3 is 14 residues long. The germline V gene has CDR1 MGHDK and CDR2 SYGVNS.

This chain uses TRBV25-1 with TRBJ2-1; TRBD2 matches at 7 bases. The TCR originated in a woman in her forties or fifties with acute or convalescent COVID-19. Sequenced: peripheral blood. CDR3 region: CASSEASGHNEQFF. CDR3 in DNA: TGTGCCAGCAGTGAGGCTAGCGGACACAATGAGCAGTTCTTC.